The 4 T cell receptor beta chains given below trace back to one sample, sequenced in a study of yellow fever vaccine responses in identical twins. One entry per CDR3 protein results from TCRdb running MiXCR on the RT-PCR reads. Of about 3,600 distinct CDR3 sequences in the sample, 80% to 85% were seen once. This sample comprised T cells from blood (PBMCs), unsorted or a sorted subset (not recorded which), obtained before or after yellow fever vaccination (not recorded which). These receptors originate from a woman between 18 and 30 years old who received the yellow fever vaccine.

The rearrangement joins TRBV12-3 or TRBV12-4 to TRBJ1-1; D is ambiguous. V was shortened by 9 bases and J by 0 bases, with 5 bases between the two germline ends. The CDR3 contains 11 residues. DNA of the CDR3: TGTGCCAGTCGGTTGAACACTGAAGCTTTCTTT. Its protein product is CASRLNTEAFF.

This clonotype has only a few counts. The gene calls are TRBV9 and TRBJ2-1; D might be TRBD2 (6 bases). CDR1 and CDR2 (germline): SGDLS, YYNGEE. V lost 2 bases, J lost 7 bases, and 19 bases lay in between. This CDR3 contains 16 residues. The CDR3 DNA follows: TGTGCCAGCAGCGTCCTTAGCGGAGGCCGCCAGAATGAGCAGTTCTTC. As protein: CASSVLSGGRQNEQFF.

CDR3 sequence (DNA): TGTGCCAGCTCACCACCCCAGTACTCTGGAAACACCATATATTTT. It codes for CASSPPQYSGNTIYF. The rearrangement links TRBV18 to TRBJ1-3; no reliable D call. This CDR3 is built from 15 residues. Germline-derived CDR1 and CDR2 are KGHSH and LQKENI. Trimming took off 0 bases at V and 0 bases at J, with 6 bases between the two ends.

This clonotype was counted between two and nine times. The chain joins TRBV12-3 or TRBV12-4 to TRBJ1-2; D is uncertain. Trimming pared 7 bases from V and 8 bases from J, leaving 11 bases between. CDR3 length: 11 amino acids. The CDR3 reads CASTQWPGYTF. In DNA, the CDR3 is TGTGCCAGCACCCAATGGCCCGGCTACACCTTC.